The T cell receptor (beta chain) under discussion was sequenced for a study of metastatic and nonmetastatic thyroid tumors. The overall study: The authors compared repertoires across blood and tumor or nodule tissue from malignant and benign thyroid patients. General study results and limits: According to reports, the diversity of TCR beta was significantly higher in malignant thyroid tumors than in benign nodules, and this held in both blood and tumor samples.

All patients were treatment-naive before thyroid surgery. This clone was recorded a few times. Antigen: not known. Germline is not matched at one junction end, which may reflect a read error. This CDR3 spans 15 amino acids. CDR1 is DFQATT, CDR2 SNEGSKA, per germline (reference sequence). Per the study methods: Differences in CDR3 between clinicopathological groups were drawn on to build a classifier intended to discriminate distant-metastatic papillary thyroid cancer patients. TCRdb reanalyzed the PCR reads with MiXCR. TCRdb's processing, not the study's, gives the V and J calls here. Counted here are 4,500 to 5,000 clones, approximately 15% occurring once; the ten biggest clones make up roughly a sixth.

The chain joins TRBV20-1 to TRBJ1-3; no firm D call. Sequenced input: adjacent normal tissue. This sequence was found in a female donor with papillary thyroid cancer or a benign thyroid nodule (not recorded which). Some clones in this sample may be carry-over from other donors' samples. The CDR3 DNA reads TGCAGTGCTAGAGCCACAGAAACCACTGGAAACACCATACATTTT. Its protein is CSARATETTGNTIHF.